These 19 T cell receptor beta chains were all obtained from the same sample, sequenced in a study of blood T cell repertoires in COVID-19. The data were produced by immunoSEQ multiplex PCR, yet TCRdb's version contains in-frame clones alone and is incomplete. Of 50,000 to 70,000 clones in the sample, 79% were seen once. Sequenced: peripheral blood. All receptors come from a man aged 60-69 years with acute or convalescent COVID-19.

This chain joins TRBV6-6 and TRBJ1-4; 7 bases match TRBD1. CDR1 and CDR2 from the germline V gene are MNHNY and SVGAGI (reference sequence). The CDR3 spans 14 residues. V was pared by 6 bases and J by 8 bases, with 9 bases of the junction left unmatched. The CDR3: CASRTDRLEEKLFF. CDR3 DNA sequence: TGTGCCAGCAGAACGGACAGGCTAGAAGAAAAACTGTTTTTT.

This clone was seen just once. The rearrangement joins TRBV10-3 to TRBJ2-2; tentatively, D is TRBD2 (5 bases). The V gene lost 7 bases and the J gene lost 2 bases, with 11 bases spanning the gap. Germline CDR1 reads ENHRY; CDR2 reads SYGVKD. The CDR3 length is 14 residues. The CDR3 nucleotides read TGTGCCATCAATAACGGGATAAACACCGGGGAGCTGTTTTTT. Its translation is CAINNGINTGELFF.

The gene calls are TRBV6-5 and TRBJ1-6; 7 bases are shared with TRBD1. V was clipped by 6 bases and J by 5 bases; unmatched bases: 4. The CDR3 extends over 14 amino acids. Germline V gene data show CDR1 as MNHEY and CDR2 as SVGAGI. CDR3: CASRPTGHNSPLHF. CDR3 bases: TGTGCCAGCAGACCGACAGGGCATAATTCACCCCTCCACTTT.

The chain is built from TRBV7-9 and TRBJ1-2, with D hard to call. The CDR3 is 15 residues long. Germline values: CDR1 SEHNR, CDR2 FQNEAQ (reference sequence). Trimming removed 1 base from V and 4 bases from J, with 13 bases in between. The CDR3 reads CASSLEVGSLYGYTF. CDR3 nucleotides: TGTGCCAGCAGCTTAGAAGTGGGCTCCCTCTATGGCTACACCTTC.

The rearrangement links TRBV4-3 to TRBJ2-1; D may be TRBD2 (5 bases). CDR3 size: 12 residues. V was cut by 3 bases and J by 10 bases, with 10 bases left in between. Germline assignment: CDR1 LGHNA and CDR2 YSLEER. The CDR3 coding sequence is TGCGCCAGCAGCCAGACGCGGAGGGAGCAGTTCTTC. Amino acids: CASSQTRREQFF.

The rearrangement joins TRBV11-2 to TRBJ2-7; TRBD1 matches at 8 bases. Germline loops: CDR1 SGHAT, CDR2 FQNNGV. The CDR3 is 15 amino acids. The junction had 6 bases not matched to a gene; V was cut back by 5 bases and J by 0 bases. The CDR3 here is CASSRGGTGSYEQYF. The DNA for the CDR3 is TGTGCCAGCAGCCGTGGGGGGACAGGCTCCTACGAGCAGTACTTC.

The V gene is TRBV6-8, the J gene TRBJ1-6; tentative D call: TRBD1 (6 bases). V was clipped by 3 bases and J by 6 bases, with 15 bases between them. CDR3 length equals 16 residues. Germline V gene data show CDR1 as MNHGY and CDR2 as SAAAGT. CDR3 nucleotides: TGTGCCAGCAGTTATGGCTCAGGGGTTCCTAATTCACCCCTCCACTTT. This translates into CASSYGSGVPNSPLHF.

The chain combines TRBV25-1 with TRBJ2-6; D is perhaps TRBD2 (5 bases). CDR3 size: 16 residues. Germline V gene lookup returns CDR1 MGHDK and CDR2 SYGVNS. Trimming removed 1 base at V and 0 bases at J, with 7 bases between. The CDR3, as DNA: TGTGCCAGCAGTGAATGGGAGTCCTCTGGGGCCAACGTCCTGACTTTC. This codes for CASSEWESSGANVLTF.

The gene calls are TRBV24-1 and TRBJ2-6, with D maybe TRBD2 (5 bases). Germline loops: CDR1 KGHDR, CDR2 SFDVKD. V was pared by 5 bases and J by 0 bases, with 10 bases between. The CDR3 sequence is 16 residues long. CDR3 sequence reads: CATSAQTNSGANVLTF. For the CDR3, the DNA is TGTGCCACCAGTGCACAGACTAACTCTGGGGCCAACGTCCTGACTTTC.

The chain couples TRBV28 to TRBJ1-3; no clear D. Germline lookup yields CDR1 MDHEN and CDR2 SYDVKM. The CDR3 length is 13 residues. V lost 9 bases and J 0 bases, leaving 9 bases between the germline ends. The CDR3 region has the DNA TGTGCCAGTCGGAGTCACTCTGGAAACACCATATATTTT. Translating gives CASRSHSGNTIYF.

The chain uses TRBV27 and TRBJ1-2; 12 bases align to TRBD1. Trimming at V came to 5 bases and at J to 8 bases, leaving 12 bases not matched to a gene. This CDR3 has 16 amino acids. Looked up from germline, CDR1 is MNHEY and CDR2 is SMNVEV (reference sequence). CDR3 DNA: TGTGCCAGCAGTCCCAGGGACAGGGGGCGAGGGGAAGGCTACACCTTC. It encodes CASSPRDRGRGEGYTF.

The chain uses TRBV30 and TRBJ1-5, with 8 bases that match TRBD1. Trimming at V came to 3 bases and at J to 9 bases, leaving 7 bases not matched to a gene. Per germline, CDR1 GTSNPN and CDR2 SVGIG (reference sequence). CDR3 length: 13 amino acids. The CDR3 reads CAWSPDRERPQHF. In DNA, the CDR3 is TGTGCCTGGAGCCCGGACAGGGAGCGGCCCCAGCATTTT. The entire variable domain, with the rest obtained from reference TRBV30 and TRBJ1-5, is as follows: SQTIHQWPATLVQPVGSPLSLECTVEGTSNPNLYWYRQAAGRGLQLLFYSVGIGQISSEVPQNLSASRPQDRQFILSSKKLLLSDSGFYLCAWSPDRERPQHFGDGTRLSIL.

The V call is TRBV29-1, the J call TRBJ2-5; D might be TRBD1 (5 bases). The CDR3 has 12 residues. Germline loops: CDR1 SQVTM, CDR2 ANQGSEA. V lost 3 bases to trimming and J lost 4 bases, with 9 bases between them. The CDR3 loop is CSVDRVAETQYF. The DNA for the CDR3 is TGCAGCGTTGACAGGGTGGCAGAGACCCAGTACTTC.

The V and J genes are TRBV18 and TRBJ1-2, with 7 nucleotides matching TRBD1. The CDR3 covers 14 residues. Germline V gene sequence: CDR1 KGHSH, CDR2 LQKENI. Germline trimming cut 3 bases from V and 6 bases from J; bases unmatched to any gene: 7. The DNA for the CDR3 is TGTGCCAGCTCACCCTCACAGGGGAGAGATGGCTACACCTTC. Amino acid sequence: CASSPSQGRDGYTF.

The V and J genes are TRBV11-2 and TRBJ2-1, with a tentative D call TRBD2 (5 bases). V lost 2 bases and J lost 10, with 18 bases in between. The CDR3 totals 15 residues. The germline CDR1 and CDR2 sequences are SGHAT and FQNNGV. The chain's CDR3 is CASSLTGPTPGEQFF. The CDR3 nucleotides are TGTGCCAGCAGCTTAACCGGCCCGACTCCGGGGGAGCAGTTCTTC.

In this sample, this clone turned up a few times. The chain couples TRBV10-3 to TRBJ2-3, with 13 positions matching TRBD2. J was trimmed by 5 bases and V by 2 bases; bases with no gene match: 10. The germline V gene has CDR1 ENHRY and CDR2 SYGVKD. CDR3 size: 18 residues. The CDR3 DNA reads TGTGCCATCAGTGAGACCGGGACTAGCGGGAAGATCTTAGATACGCAGTATTTT. As protein: CAISETGTSGKILDTQYF.

This clone occurred a few times. The rearrangement links TRBV19 to TRBJ1-2; 10 bases agree with TRBD1. CDR3 length: 15 amino acids. J gave up 8 bases and V 8 bases, and 14 bases lay outside the gene matches. CDR1 is LNHDA, CDR2 SQIVND, per germline (reference sequence). The CDR3, as DNA: TGTGCCAGTGGCAAGACAGGGGGCTCGTTACCCGGCTACACCTTC. This codes for CASGKTGGSLPGYTF.

The chain carries TRBV7-2 and TRBJ1-5; 9 positions agree with TRBD1. The CDR3 consists of 17 residues. V shed 1 base and J 5 bases; nucleotides not matched to a gene: 9. Germline values: CDR1 SGHTA, CDR2 FQGNSA. CDR3: CASSLVYDRGVDQPQHF. DNA of the CDR3: TGTGCCAGCAGCTTAGTGTATGACAGGGGGGTAGATCAGCCCCAGCATTTT.

The gene calls are TRBV11-1 and TRBJ1-1, with D hard to call. CDR1 SGHAT and CDR2 FQDESV come from the germline V gene (reference sequence). There are 13 residues in the CDR3. Trimming left V 5 bases short and J 1 base short, with 8 bases between. The CDR3 DNA sequence: TGTGCCAGCAGCCGACGGGAGAACACTGAAGCTTTCTTT. Translating it yields CASSRRENTEAFF.